A single sample gave rise to the 2 T cell receptor beta chains below, sequenced in a study of blood T cell repertoires in COVID-19. Profiled with immunoSEQ multiplex PCR; TCRdb holds only in-frame clones, not every one. Here the sample spans some 130,000 clones, approximately 84% being singletons. Sequencing was carried out using peripheral blood. All receptors come from a human donor in a cohort sampled during active COVID-19.

The chain uses TRBV11-2 and TRBJ2-5; a possible D gene is TRBD1 (5 bases). V was trimmed by 5 bases and J by 1 base, leaving 11 bases between them. The germline gives CDR1 SGHAT, CDR2 FQNNGV. The CDR3 is made up of 14 amino acids. CDR3: CASSPTTAQETQYF. The CDR3 coding sequence is TGTGCCAGCAGCCCCACGACAGCCCAAGAGACCCAGTACTTC.

In the case of this clone: A much larger clonotype is one base distant, so this may be a read error. The CDR3 nucleotides are TGTGCCAGCAGCTTAGCAGGGGGGGGCACTGAAGCTTTCTTT. Translated, it gives CASSLAGGGTEAFF. The chain uses TRBV7-6 and TRBJ1-1, with D tentatively TRBD1 (6 bases). V was trimmed by 0 bases and J by 4 bases, leaving 9 bases between them. Germline-derived CDR1 and CDR2 are SGHVS and FNYEAQ. This CDR3 has 14 amino acids.